This T cell receptor (beta chain) was profiled in a study of T cell responses to AZD1222 COVID-19 vaccine (dated by TCRdb to 2020 to 2022). Context from the whole study: AZD1222 recipients whose second dose came at about 4 weeks and those whose second dose came at about 12 weeks were combined into one group, since spike-specific TCR depth and breadth did not differ between the two schedules. TCR sequencing was performed for roughly 250 trial participants, of whom about 210 were given two doses of AZD1222 and around 25 were given two doses of MenACWY control vaccine. Enrollment into the trials was organized by age into subgroups of 18-55, 56-69 and 70-plus years, and those subgroups contained approximately 150, 30 and 60 TCR-sequenced participants, respectively. What the work shows at the level of the full study, not this receptor alone: No day 14 peak-response samples were available, so repertoires were characterized only after the peak T cell response. Reportedly, close to half of the unique spike-specific TCRs recognized epitopes lying outside the regions that are mutated in the B.1.351 and B.1.1.7 variants. The 56-69-year group was small, and its depth increase did not reach significance, likely because of low power. The whole spike protein was spanned by vaccine-associated CD4 TCRs, and dominant responses were seen in regions 160-218 and 743-854. Conclusions about previously exposed vaccinees were limited because only a handful of AZD1222 recipients were SARS-CoV-2 seropositive at baseline. A significant rise in spike-specific TCR breadth and depth was observed after two AZD1222 doses relative to day 0 and relative to MenACWY recipients. Participants were mostly white British and included more females than males, and it was suggested by the authors that clonal diversity may have been underestimated.

Concerning this clone: It lacks a known antigen. Qualities for individual bases were not recorded, and no much larger clone is one base off.

This sample's time point label indicates: baseline before first vaccination. Vaccinee samples were obtained from the UK trials COV001 and COV002, which included a single-blind randomized controlled phase 2/3 trial of AZD1222 (ChAdOx1 nCoV-19) in healthy adults. For TCRbeta chain sequencing, PBMC samples from trial participants were taken at day 0 and at day 28 after the second dose. V lost 4 bases and J lost 3 bases; the stretch between them is 16 bases long. Sequences SGHVS (CDR1) and FNYEAQ (CDR2) are obtained from the germline V gene. There are 15 amino acids in the CDR3, from cysteine to phenylalanine inclusive. Only CDR3 DNA is held: 45 bases, read in frame from base 1. The CDR3 regions of human TCRbeta chains were analyzed by immunosequencing. For the original study's pipeline: Repertoire TCRs were checked for matches against a reference library of SARS-CoV-2-specific TCRs that had been generated using the MIRA antigen-specificity platform. Breadth was defined as the fraction of unique TCRs that were SARS-CoV-2-associated. Depth was defined as the fraction of total T cells that were SARS-CoV-2-associated. Using the MIRA data, every spike-specific TCR was mapped to the spike region that the TCR reacted to and assigned to either a CD4 or a CD8 class. Log10-transformed breadth and depth values were compared by one-way ANOVA with Sidak's multiple comparisons tests. TCRdb holds this immuneACCESS table with in-frame rearrangements only. Some clones are missing; in checked studies, unresolved V genes explain under half, and the rest has no known cause. V, J and clone size reflect that table, while D and trimming were determined from the DNA. Present in this sample are 100,000 to 130,000 clones, 75% to 90% of which were seen just once. Clones ranked in the top ten supply 3.5% to 5% of the sample.

The chain employs TRBV7-6 and TRBJ2-7; TRBD1 is a possible D gene, resting on 8 matching bases. Sequences were derived from peripheral blood, sampled on day 0 of AZD1222 vaccination. This TCR derives from an adult in good health. DNA sequence: TGTGCCAGCAGCTGGGGAGGGACAGGAGACTACGAGCAGTACTTC. Translated, this gives CASSWGGTGDYEQYF.